This record looks at one T cell receptor (beta chain) sequence and its context. Though nominally healthy at sampling, donors likely had unrecorded immune exposures. 13 Jbeta primers and 60 Vbeta primers were used for the PCR. Some clones are missing from TCRdb's copy, which holds only in-frame ones; the method was immunoSEQ multiplex PCR. The table shows 150,000 to 200,000 clones, with about 83% occurring only once. This sample is drawn from a study of cytomegalovirus exposure and HLA in healthy donors. Study in general: Genotyping showed 81% of almost 400 donors falling in the Caucasian-associated ancestry cluster.

The germline V gene has CDR1 MNHEY and CDR2 SVGAGI. The CDR3 has 14 residues. The ends were cut back, 5 bases at V and 8 bases at J, with 16 bases in the middle. The sequencing sample was made of PBMCs. This sequence joins TRBV6-5 and TRBJ1-5, with D hard to call. The TCR sequence derives from a woman aged 30 to 39 in good health and CMV-seropositive. The CDR3 DNA reads as TGTGCCAGCAGTCGGTGGCCTCGGGAGGAGCCCCAGCATTTT. Translation gives CASSRWPREEPQHF.